The 31 T cell receptor beta chains below all came from one sample that was sequenced in a study of vaccination and CD4 T cells after COVID-19. The Oncomine TCR Beta short-read assay was what sequenced the DNA obtained from cultured CD4+ T cells. Via MiXCR, TCRdb re-called the PCR reads, giving one row per CDR3 protein. The profile shows some 10,000 distinct CDR3 sequences, under 80% of them singletons. Their cognate antigens are unknown. Documented treatment: roughly ten-day PBMC culture with coronavirus spike peptide pools or control peptides (ViraFEST assay). The sample taken for sequencing was CD4+ T cells from blood, cultured in vitro. The receptors derive from a human donor who had recovered from COVID-19.

The V and J genes are TRBV4-1 and TRBJ1-2; D call uncertain. Trimming shortened V by 4 bases and J by 4 bases, and 16 bases separated the two germline ends. There are 15 residues in the CDR3. CDR1 MGHRA and CDR2 YSYEKL come from the germline V gene. The CDR3 DNA sequence: TGCGCCAGCAGCCGTACGTTAACAGAGGGCTATGGCTACACCTTC. Amino acid sequence: CASSRTLTEGYGYTF.

V usage is TRBV6-1 and J usage is TRBJ2-7; the match to TRBD2 covers 10 bases. CDR1 MNHNS and CDR2 SASEGT come from the germline V gene. The CDR3 has 15 amino acids. J lost 6 bases, V lost 6 bases, and 11 bases had no gene match. The DNA of the CDR3 is TGTGCCAGCAGCCCGGGGGGAGCGGGAGGGTCCGAGCAGTACTTC. Its protein is CASSPGGAGGSEQYF.

CDR3 DNA: TGTGCCAGTAGTATACCCCGGGAGAATTCACCCCTCCACTTT. Translation gives CASSIPRENSPLHF. This chain uses TRBV19 with TRBJ1-6, with unresolved D. The CDR3 consists of 14 residues. CDR1 LNHDA and CDR2 SQIVND come from the germline V gene (reference sequence). V lost 2 bases and J 7 bases, leaving 9 bases between the germline ends.

This clonotype has only a few counts. The chain employs TRBV7-2 and TRBJ1-3; 10 bases are shared with TRBD1. The J segment lost 4 bases and the V segment lost 1 base, leaving 4 bases of the junction unmatched. The CDR3 runs 16 residues. Looked up from germline, CDR1 is SGHTA and CDR2 is FQGNSA. The CDR3 DNA follows: TGTGCCAGCAGCTTAGGACAGGGGGCAGGAGGAAACACCATATATTTT. This gives the protein CASSLGQGAGGNTIYF.

The V gene is TRBV28, the J gene TRBJ1-1; D might be TRBD1 (5 bases). Germline V gene sequence: CDR1 MDHEN, CDR2 SYDVKM. The CDR3 totals 13 residues. Trimming took 2 bases from V and 11 from J, leaving 15 bases between them. CDR3 sequence (DNA): TGTGCCAGCAGTTTAATGGACCGCAGGGAGGCTTTCTTT. Protein: CASSLMDRREAFF.

The J gene is TRBJ1-6, the V gene TRBV11-1; 8 bases map to TRBD1. The CDR3 extends over 15 amino acids. CDR1 and CDR2 from the germline V gene are SGHAT and FQDESV (reference sequence). V lost 5 bases, J lost 7 bases, and 7 bases stayed unmatched. CDR3 DNA sequence: TGTGCCAGCAGCCTCCAGGGGGCAGGGAATTCACCCCTCCACTTT. Its protein product is CASSLQGAGNSPLHF.

DNA of the CDR3: TGCAGTGCTAGAGCCGACGGGACAGGGTATGGACAGCCCCAGCATTTT. This codes for CSARADGTGYGQPQHF. This sequence joins TRBV20-1 and TRBJ1-5, with 9 bases matching TRBD1. The CDR3 length is 16 residues. Germline CDR1 and CDR2: DFQATT and SNEGSKA (reference sequence). V was clipped by 1 base and J by 7 bases; unmatched bases: 11.

This chain connects TRBV6-5 to TRBJ2-4; 10 nucleotides align to TRBD2. CDR3 length equals 17 residues. Germline-derived CDR1 and CDR2 are MNHEY and SVGAGI. Trimming cost V 4 bases and J 0 bases; bases outside gene matches: 6. The CDR3 is CASSWTSGRRAKNIQYF. The CDR3 DNA reads TGTGCCAGCAGTTGGACTAGCGGCCGACGAGCCAAAAACATTCAGTACTTC.

The gene calls are TRBV7-2 and TRBJ1-4, with D tentatively TRBD1 (5 bases). CDR3 length: 14 residues. The germline CDR1 and CDR2 sequences are SGHTA and FQGNSA. V lost 5 bases and J lost 8, with 15 bases in between. The CDR3 here is CASSTRQLWEKLFF. The CDR3 DNA follows: TGTGCCAGCAGCACTAGACAGTTGTGGGAAAAACTGTTTTTT.

This chain uses TRBV20-1 with TRBJ2-2; D possibly corresponds to TRBD2 (5 bases). Germline-derived CDR1 and CDR2 are DFQATT and SNEGSKA (reference sequence). This CDR3 region has 12 residues. Trimming pared 7 bases from V and 5 bases from J, leaving 11 bases between. The CDR3: CSVGRGTGELFF. CDR3 nucleotide sequence: TGCAGTGTTGGTCGGGGTACCGGGGAGCTGTTTTTT.

The rearrangement uses TRBV25-1 and TRBJ2-7; D is uncertain. CDR3 length: 14 amino acids. The germline gives CDR1 MGHDK, CDR2 SYGVNS. V lost 4 bases, J lost 3 bases, and 13 bases lay in between. The CDR3 region is CASSGKKVHYEQYF. CDR3 DNA: TGTGCCAGCAGTGGAAAAAAGGTCCACTACGAGCAGTACTTC.

This clonotype was observed a handful of times. V is TRBV19 and J is TRBJ1-5; 8 nucleotides match TRBD1. Germline V CDR1 and CDR2: LNHDA, SQIVND (reference sequence). The CDR3 is 13 amino acids. V lost 5 bases to trimming and J lost 5 bases; unmatched junction nucleotides: 2. The CDR3 sequence: CASSETGDQPQHF. The CDR3 bases are TGTGCCAGTAGTGAGACAGGGGATCAGCCCCAGCATTTT. The full variable domain, in which reference TRBV19 and TRBJ1-5 provide the parts outside the CDR3, is DGGITQSPKYLFRKEGQNVTLSCEQNLNHDAMYWYRQDPGQGLRLIYYSQIVNDFQKGDIAEGYSVSREKKESFPLTVTSAQKNPTAFYLCASSETGDQPQHFGDGTRLSIL.

This chain connects TRBV5-5 to TRBJ2-1; 8 nucleotides agree with TRBD2. Looked up from germline, CDR1 is SGHKS and CDR2 is YYEKEE (reference sequence). The CDR3 is 15 amino acids. The V and J ends lost 1 base and 6 bases, in that order; junction bases with no gene match: 6. The CDR3 sequence is CASSLLRGEFNEQFF. CDR3 nucleotide sequence: TGTGCCAGCAGCTTGCTGCGGGGGGAATTCAATGAGCAGTTCTTC.

This chain connects TRBV6-2 or TRBV6-3 to TRBJ2-7; perhaps D is TRBD1 or TRBD2 (5 bases each). The ends were cut back, 7 bases at V and 0 bases at J, with 10 bases in the middle. This CDR3 has 13 amino acids. Germline CDR1 is MNHEY and CDR2 is SVGEGT. CDR3 protein: CASTRDRSYEQYF. The CDR3, as DNA: TGTGCCAGCACCCGGGACCGCTCCTACGAGCAGTACTTC.

J is TRBJ2-3 and V is TRBV20-1, with D possibly TRBD1 on 6 matching bases. Germline CDR1 DFQATT, CDR2 SNEGSKA (reference sequence). Between the trimmed V and J ends, which lost 5 bases and 3 bases, there was a span of 15 bases. The CDR3 spans 14 residues. The CDR3 region has the DNA TGCAGTGCTGCGGACAGCGACTTTACAGATACGCAGTATTTT. Amino acid sequence: CSAADSDFTDTQYF.

This chain connects TRBV11-2 to TRBJ1-2; TRBD1 is a possible D gene (5 bases). Trimming removed 4 bases from V and 4 bases from J, with 28 bases in between. The CDR3 loop spans 19 amino acids. Germline V gives CDR1 SGHAT, CDR2 FQNNGV. CDR3 protein: CASSSLGRDPLPRGYGYTF. The DNA for the CDR3 is TGTGCCAGCAGCTCCCTTGGGAGGGACCCCCTCCCGAGGGGCTATGGCTACACCTTC. Full variable domain (outside the CDR3, taken from reference TRBV11-2 and TRBJ1-2): EAGVAQSPRYKIIEKRQSVAFWCNPISGHATLYWYQQILGQGPKLLIQFQNNGVVDDSQLPKDRFSAERLKGVDSTLKIQPAKLEDSAVYLCASSSLGRDPLPRGYGYTFGSGTRLTVV.

This clonotype has more than one count but fewer than ten. This CDR3 reads CSAETGGYNQPQHF. As DNA, the CDR3 is TGCAGTGCCGAGACAGGGGGTTACAATCAGCCCCAGCATTTT. J is TRBJ1-5 and V is TRBV20-1; 9 bases agree with TRBD1. This CDR3 spans 14 amino acids. V trimming: 6 bases; J trimming: 3 bases; junction bases outside the gene matches: 6. The germline CDR1 and CDR2 sequences are DFQATT and SNEGSKA (reference sequence).

The chain joins TRBV5-1 to TRBJ1-1; unclear D gene. Germline V CDR1 and CDR2: SGHRS, YFSETQ. Deletions cut 0 bases from V and 7 bases from J, with 10 bases between. This CDR3 is built from 13 residues. The CDR3 DNA sequence: TGCGCCAGCAGCTTGGACTTTGTGGGTGAAGCTTTCTTT. Translating it yields CASSLDFVGEAFF.

V usage is TRBV12-3 or TRBV12-4 and J usage is TRBJ2-6; D ambiguous. Between the trimmed V and J ends, which lost 5 bases and 1 base, there was a span of 3 bases. The CDR3 is made up of 13 amino acids. The CDR3 DNA sequence: TGTGCCAGCAGTATATCTGGGGCCAACGTCCTGACTTTC. It specifies CASSISGANVLTF.

There are a few counts of this clonotype. This chain links TRBV6-1 with TRBJ1-5, with D unclear. Looked up from germline, CDR1 is MNHNS and CDR2 is SASEGT. V gave up 6 bases and J gave up 4 bases, with 10 bases separating them. The CDR3 has 13 amino acids. The DNA of the CDR3 is TGTGCCAGCAGCCGTGCCGGAAATCAGCCCCAGCATTTT. It codes for CASSRAGNQPQHF.

The chain combines TRBV2 with TRBJ1-1; D unclear. V was cut by 6 bases and J by 4 bases, with 21 bases left in between. The CDR3 consists of 16 residues. The germline CDR1 and CDR2 sequences are SNHLY and FYNNEI. The chain's CDR3 is CASSPTSVGIGTEAFF. CDR3 in DNA: TGTGCCAGCAGCCCCACCTCGGTGGGGATAGGCACTGAAGCTTTCTTT.

A word on this clonotype: The junction departs from germline at one end; a sequencing error may be responsible. The chain is built from TRBV10-3 and TRBJ2-5; D gene uncertain. Germline lookup yields CDR1 ENHRY and CDR2 SYGVKD. The CDR3 runs 12 residues. The CDR3, as DNA: TGTGCCATCGGACCCATCCAAGAGGCCCAGTACTTC. Translation gives CAIGPIQEAQYF.

The genes are TRBV30 and TRBJ1-2; 9 nucleotides match TRBD1. The germline CDR1 and CDR2 sequences are GTSNPN and SVGIG (reference sequence). Trimming took 4 bases from V and 5 from J; bases not matched to a gene: 8. CDR3 length: 14 amino acids. The CDR3 reads CAWNNRGRQYGYTF. The CDR3 nucleotides are TGTGCCTGGAACAACAGGGGGCGACAGTATGGCTACACCTTC.

V usage is TRBV12-3 or TRBV12-4 and J usage is TRBJ1-6; D is perhaps TRBD1 (5 bases). The CDR3 has 14 amino acids. Trimming removed 3 bases from V and 10 bases from J, with 13 bases in between. The CDR3 DNA sequence: TGTGCCAGCAGTTTTCTCGGGGCTGGATCACCCCTCCACTTT. Amino acid sequence: CASSFLGAGSPLHF.

A few counts support this clonotype. The rearrangement joins TRBV7-9 to TRBJ1-1; D might be TRBD1 (6 bases). The V and J ends lost 3 bases and 4 bases respectively, with 12 bases between them. The CDR3 has 14 residues. Germline CDR1 reads SEHNR; CDR2 reads FQNEAQ (reference sequence). DNA for the CDR3: TGTGCCAGCAGCTTCCACAGGGACGGCACTGAAGCTTTCTTT. Translation: CASSFHRDGTEAFF. Full variable domain (outside the CDR3, taken from reference TRBV7-9 and TRBJ1-1): DTGVSQNPRHKITKRGQNVTFRCDPISEHNRLYWYRQTLGQGPEFLTYFQNEAQLEKSRLLSDRFSAERPKGSFSTLEIQRTEQGDSAMYLCASSFHRDGTEAFFGQGTRLTVV.

This chain joins TRBV18 and TRBJ2-7, with TRBD1 matching over 7 bases. The CDR3 covers 14 residues. Per germline, CDR1 KGHSH and CDR2 LQKENI. Losses at the gene ends were 3 bases for V and 3 bases for J; bases not matched to a gene: 5. The CDR3 DNA sequence: TGTGCCAGCTCACCTCAACAGGGGTTCTACGAGCAGTACTTC. Translated, it gives CASSPQQGFYEQYF.

The rearrangement uses TRBV6-4 and TRBJ1-5, with D uncertain. Germline lookup yields CDR1 MRHNA and CDR2 SNTAGT. Trimming pared 2 bases from V and 2 bases from J, leaving 7 bases between. The CDR3 length is 14 residues. Here the CDR3 DNA reads TGTGCCAGCAGTGACGTTCCGGGCAATCAGCCCCAGCATTTT. Its translation is CASSDVPGNQPQHF.

The V gene is TRBV6-1, the J gene TRBJ2-7; D possibly corresponds to TRBD1 (6 bases). This CDR3 has 14 residues. The germline V gene has CDR1 MNHNS and CDR2 SASEGT. Between the trimmed V and J ends, which lost 6 bases and 1 base, there was a span of 13 bases. CDR3 sequence (DNA): TGTGCCAGCAGGAACCGGGACACTTCCTACGAGCAGTACTTC. It specifies CASRNRDTSYEQYF.

The chain recombines TRBV27 with TRBJ2-7, with 15 bases aligning to TRBD2. With V trimmed by 5 bases and J by 6 bases, 8 bases remained unmatched. This CDR3 spans 16 amino acids. Looked up from germline, CDR1 is MNHEY and CDR2 is SMNVEV (reference sequence). The CDR3 loop reads CASSRGLAGGTGEQYF. CDR3 in DNA: TGTGCCAGCAGTAGGGGACTAGCGGGAGGTACCGGCGAGCAGTACTTC.

The chain uses TRBV6-1 and TRBJ2-7, with 13 bases fitting TRBD2. V shed 5 bases, J shed 6 bases, and the junction held 7 bases outside the gene matches. Looked up from germline, CDR1 is MNHNS and CDR2 is SASEGT. There are 15 residues in the CDR3. The CDR3 DNA follows: TGTGCCAGCAGTCGCACCACTAGCGGGAGGGTCGAGCAGTACTTC. It encodes CASSRTTSGRVEQYF.

In this sample, this clonotype turned up once. The chain carries TRBV24-1 and TRBJ2-7; a possible D gene is TRBD1 (5 bases). V lost 3 bases and J lost 3, with 8 bases in between. CDR1 and CDR2 (germline): KGHDR, SFDVKD. The CDR3 is 13 residues long. CDR3 nucleotides: TGTGCCACCAGTGATGGGGCTAGCTACGAGCAGTACTTC. Protein sequence: CATSDGASYEQYF.